A selection of T cell receptor beta chains follows, all from one sample in a study of blood T cell repertoires in COVID-19. This table comes from immunoSEQ multiplex PCR, and its TCRdb copy is limited to in-frame clones, with some not included. The sample has 250,000 or so clones, over 90% seen once; the top ten hold roughly 0.79%. The sequencing input was peripheral blood. The receptors here all came from a man in his thirties or forties with COVID-19, enrolled during active disease. Both conserved end residues are part of each CDR3. The order of the fields is CDR3 DNA, CDR3 protein, J gene, V gene, D gene, clone size. D genes are given only for firm matches. The listing skips clone size in some rows; elsewhere it reads once, few, many or a size class.

TGCGCCAGCAGCTTGGAGCCAGGGGCAACCTACGAGCAGTACTTC | CASSLEPGATYEQYF | TRBJ2-7 | TRBV5-1 | . | .
TGTGCCAGCAGCTCCCACCTCGGGACAGGGGATCAGCCCCAGCATTTT | CASSSHLGTGDQPQHF | TRBJ1-5 | TRBV7-9 | TRBD1 | .
TGTGCCAGCAGCTTGGGCGGCAGTAGCAATCAGCCCCAGCATTTT | CASSLGGSSNQPQHF | TRBJ1-5 | TRBV5-4 | . | few
TGTGCCAGCAGTGAGACAGGGGGCAATCAGCCCCAGCATTTT | CASSETGGNQPQHF | TRBJ1-5 | TRBV6-1 | TRBD1 | few
TGTGCCAGCAGCCCATTGACAGGGGCTGGAAACACCATATATTTT | CASSPLTGAGNTIYF | TRBJ1-3 | TRBV3-1/TRBV3-2 | TRBD1 | once
TGTGCCAGCAGCTCCCTCAATCAGCCCCAGCATTTT | CASSSLNQPQHF | TRBJ1-5 | TRBV5-6 | . | once
TGCGCCAGCAGCCAGGACTGGGCGACTGATGGCTACACCTTC | CASSQDWATDGYTF | TRBJ1-2 | TRBV4-1 | . | .
TGTGCCAGCAGCCAAGATTTTTCGGGTGGCTACACCTTC | CASSQDFSGGYTF | TRBJ1-2 | TRBV3-1/TRBV3-2 | . | .
TGTGCCAGCAGCCAAGGGTCGCCGGGGGGGCAACCGTTCTTC | CASSQGSPGGQPFF | TRBJ2-1 | TRBV3-1/TRBV3-2 | TRBD2 | .
TGTGCCAGCAGTCCCCAACAGGGTGAGGGCTACGAGCAGTACTTC | CASSPQQGEGYEQYF | TRBJ2-7 | TRBV6-5 | . | few
TGTGCCTGGAGTGGGCACAACAGCAATGGGGGCTACACCTTC | CAWSGHNSNGGYTF | TRBJ1-2 | TRBV30 | . | .
TGTGCCAGCAGCTTGGGGGGGCCACAAGAGACCCAGTACTTC | CASSLGGPQETQYF | TRBJ2-5 | TRBV5-4 | . | .
TGTGCCAGCAGCTTGTACTTAACAGGGGAGGATGAAAAACTGTTTTTT | CASSLYLTGEDEKLFF | TRBJ1-4 | TRBV5-6 | TRBD1 | .
TGCGCCAGCAGCCAAGACCTTTCCCGACTAGCGGTCTACGAGCAGTACTTC | CASSQDLSRLAVYEQYF | TRBJ2-7 | TRBV4-1 | TRBD2 | once
TGCGCCAGCAGTTGGGACAGGGACACCGGGGAGCTGTTTTTT | CASSWDRDTGELFF | TRBJ2-2 | TRBV5-1 | TRBD1 | .
TGTGCCAGTAGTATACAGGGCGTGAACACTGAAGCTTTCTTT | CASSIQGVNTEAFF | TRBJ1-1 | TRBV19 | . | .
TGCGCCAGCAGCTTAGGGGCCAGCACCAATTACGAGCAGTACTTC | CASSLGASTNYEQYF | TRBJ2-7 | TRBV5-1 | . | .